The rows below give T cell receptor beta chains drawn from one sample of a study of CD8+ T cells in alopecia areata. Assay: immunoSEQ multiplex PCR; the TCRdb copy retains only in-frame clones and omits some. The data hold approximately 200,000 clones, with roughly three fifths observed a single time. The sample here was CD4+ T cells sorted from blood, taken at week 4, from a patient treated with tofacitinib. The origin of the receptors is a human donor with alopecia areata. Both conserved end residues are part of each CDR3. Each record gives: D gene, clone size, V gene, J gene, CDR3 protein, CDR3 DNA. A D gene is named only where the DNA matches it firmly. Not every row has a clone size; where given, it reads once, few, many or a size class.

.,few,TRBV29-1,TRBJ2-7,CSVEESYEQYF,TGCAGCGTTGAGGAATCCTACGAGCAGTACTTC
.,few,TRBV21-1,TRBJ2-6,CASSKEGTGGSPGGANVLTF,TGTGCCAGCAGCAAAGAGGGGACAGGGGGTTCCCCTGGTGGGGCCAACGTCCTGACTTTC
TRBD1,.,TRBV29-1,TRBJ2-7,CSAKDRADEQYF,TGCAGCGCTAAGGACAGGGCCGACGAGCAGTACTTC
TRBD1,.,TRBV19,TRBJ1-2,CASSIAGGSLYGYTF,TGTGCCAGTAGTATCGCAGGGGGCTCTCTCTATGGCTACACCTTC
.,.,TRBV7-2,TRBJ2-1,CASSPVGLSYNEQFF,TGTGCCAGCAGCCCGGTGGGTTTGTCCTACAATGAGCAGTTCTTC
.,few,TRBV7-2,TRBJ2-3,CASSLASAFLSSTDTQYF,TGTGCCAGCAGCTTAGCTAGCGCCTTCCTCTCTAGCACAGATACGCAGTATTTT
TRBD1,few,TRBV7-2,TRBJ1-1,CASSWDSRNTEAFF,TGTGCCAGCAGCTGGGACAGCCGTAACACTGAAGCTTTCTTT
TRBD1,.,TRBV30,TRBJ1-1,CAWSVMGQAHQAFF,TGTGCCTGGAGTGTGATGGGACAGGCCCACCAAGCTTTCTTT
.,few,TRBV5-1,TRBJ2-7,CASSSTYEQYF,TGCGCCAGCAGCTCAACCTACGAGCAGTACTTC
.,.,TRBV7-6,TRBJ2-5,CASSHRVETQYF,TGTGCCAGCAGCCATAGAGTAGAGACCCAGTACTTC
TRBD1,once,TRBV29-1,TRBJ2-3,CSVEEGGGTDTQYF,TGCAGCGTTGAAGAAGGGGGCGGTACAGATACGCAGTATTTT
.,.,TRBV29-1,TRBJ1-1,CSVAPGLLNTEAFF,TGCAGCGTTGCCCCCGGACTGTTGAACACTGAAGCTTTCTTT
TRBD2,.,TRBV6-5,TRBJ2-2,CASSFLAGGWTGELFF,TGTGCCAGCAGTTTTCTAGCGGGAGGGTGGACCGGGGAGCTGTTTTTT
.,.,TRBV7-8,TRBJ2-3,CASRRRSFTDTQYF,TGTGCCAGCAGAAGACGGTCTTTCACAGATACGCAGTATTTT
TRBD1,.,TRBV29-1,TRBJ2-5,CSVGDRSGETQYF,TGCAGCGTTGGGGACAGGTCAGGAGAGACCCAGTACTTC
.,.,TRBV6-5,TRBJ1-5,CASRYRVDQPQHF,TGTGCCAGCAGGTACAGGGTGGATCAGCCCCAGCATTTT
.,.,TRBV11-2,TRBJ1-5,CASSLDGGPNQPQHF,TGTGCCAGCAGCTTAGATGGCGGACCAAATCAGCCCCAGCATTTT
.,.,TRBV12-5,TRBJ2-3,CASGLESHADTQYF,TGTGCTAGTGGTTTGGAATCGCATGCAGATACGCAGTATTTT
TRBD1,.,TRBV15,TRBJ1-1,CATSGGQGAKTEAFF,TGTGCCACCAGCGGGGGACAGGGGGCGAAAACTGAAGCTTTCTTT
.,.,TRBV1,TRBJ2-7,CTSSQRGGREFNEQYF,TGCACCAGCAGCCAGAGGGGAGGGCGGGAGTTCAACGAGCAGTACTTC
TRBD2,.,TRBV7-6,TRBJ2-1,CASSSGTSGVSEQFF,TGTGCCAGCAGCTCCGGGACTAGCGGAGTCAGTGAGCAGTTCTTC
.,.,TRBV7-2,TRBJ1-5,CASSLDGQPQHF,TGTGCCAGCAGCTTAGATGGACAGCCCCAGCATTTT
.,.,TRBV9,TRBJ1-1,CASSVDGNMNTEAFF,TGTGCCAGCAGCGTAGATGGGAACATGAACACTGAAGCTTTCTTT